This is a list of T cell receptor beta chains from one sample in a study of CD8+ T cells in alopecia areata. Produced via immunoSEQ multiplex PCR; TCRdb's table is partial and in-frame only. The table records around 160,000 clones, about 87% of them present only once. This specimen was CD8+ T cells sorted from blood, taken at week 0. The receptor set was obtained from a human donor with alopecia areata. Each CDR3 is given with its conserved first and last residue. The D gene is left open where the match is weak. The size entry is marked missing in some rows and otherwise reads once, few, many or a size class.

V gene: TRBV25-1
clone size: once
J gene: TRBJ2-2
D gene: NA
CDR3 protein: CASSLWGTGELFF
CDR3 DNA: TGTGCCAGCAGCTTATGGGGCACCGGGGAGCTGTTTTTT

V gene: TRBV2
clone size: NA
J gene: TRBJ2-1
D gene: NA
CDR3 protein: CASTGPPWNEQFF
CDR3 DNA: TGTGCCAGCACGGGACCCCCGTGGAATGAGCAGTTCTTC

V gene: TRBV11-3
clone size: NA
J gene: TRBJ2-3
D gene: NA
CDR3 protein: CASSLDPGDTQYF
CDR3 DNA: TGTGCCAGCAGCTTAGATCCGGGGGATACGCAGTATTTT

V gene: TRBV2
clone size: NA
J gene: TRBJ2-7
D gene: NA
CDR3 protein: CASSPSNSYEQYF
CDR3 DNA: TGTGCCAGCAGTCCAAGTAACTCCTACGAGCAGTACTTC

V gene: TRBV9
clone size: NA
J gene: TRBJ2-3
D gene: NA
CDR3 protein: CASSVKGRRETPDTQYF
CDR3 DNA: TGTGCCAGCAGCGTAAAGGGTAGGAGGGAAACCCCAGATACGCAGTATTTT

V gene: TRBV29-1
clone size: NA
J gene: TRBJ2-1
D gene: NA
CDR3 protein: CSVEEGGRAYNEQFF
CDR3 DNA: TGCAGCGTTGAGGAAGGAGGCCGGGCCTACAATGAGCAGTTCTTC

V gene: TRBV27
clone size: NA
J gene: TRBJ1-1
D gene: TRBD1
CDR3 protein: CASSPGTGGEAFF
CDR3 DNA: TGTGCCAGCAGTCCAGGGACAGGGGGTGAAGCTTTCTTT

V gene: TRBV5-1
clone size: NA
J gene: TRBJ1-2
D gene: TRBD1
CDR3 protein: CASSWGQGYGYTF
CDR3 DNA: TGCGCCAGCAGCTGGGGACAGGGCTATGGCTACACCTTC

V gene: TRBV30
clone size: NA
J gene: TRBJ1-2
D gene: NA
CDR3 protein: CAWSFQGLDGYTF
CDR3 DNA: TGTGCCTGGAGTTTCCAGGGATTGGATGGCTACACCTTC

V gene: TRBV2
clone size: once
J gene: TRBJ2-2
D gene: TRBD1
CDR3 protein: CASSVKRDRNTGELFF
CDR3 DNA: TGTGCCAGCAGTGTGAAAAGGGACAGGAACACCGGGGAGCTGTTTTTT

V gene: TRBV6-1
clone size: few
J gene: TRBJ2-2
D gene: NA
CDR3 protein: CASERGQTGTGELFF
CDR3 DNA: TGTGCCAGCGAGCGAGGGCAGACGGGCACCGGGGAGCTGTTTTTT

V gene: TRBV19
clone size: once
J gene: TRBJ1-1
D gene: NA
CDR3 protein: CASSAATGHTEAFF
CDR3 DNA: TGTGCCAGTAGTGCAGCGACAGGACACACTGAAGCTTTCTTT

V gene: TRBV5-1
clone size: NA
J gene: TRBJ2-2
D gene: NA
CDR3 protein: CASSLVSGELFF
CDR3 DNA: TGCGCCAGCAGCTTGGTGTCCGGGGAGCTGTTTTTT

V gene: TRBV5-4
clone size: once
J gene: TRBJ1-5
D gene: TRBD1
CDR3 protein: CASSLMGQSGNQPQHF
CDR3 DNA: TGTGCCAGCAGCTTGATGGGACAGTCGGGCAATCAGCCCCAGCATTTT

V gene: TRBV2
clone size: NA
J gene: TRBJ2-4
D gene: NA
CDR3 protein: CASSPGHLKNIQYF
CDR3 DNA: TGTGCCAGCAGTCCGGGGCATCTCAAAAACATTCAGTACTTC

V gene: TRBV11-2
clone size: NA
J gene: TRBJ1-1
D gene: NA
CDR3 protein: CASSGTSGEAFF
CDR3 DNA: TGTGCCAGCAGCGGAACTTCGGGGGAAGCTTTCTTT

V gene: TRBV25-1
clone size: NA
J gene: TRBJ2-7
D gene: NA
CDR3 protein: CASSPGASYEQYF
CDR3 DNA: TGTGCCAGCAGCCCCGGGGCAAGCTACGAGCAGTACTTC

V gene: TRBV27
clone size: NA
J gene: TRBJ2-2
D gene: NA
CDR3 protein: CASSLIANTGELFF
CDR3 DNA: TGTGCCAGCAGTTTAATTGCGAACACCGGGGAGCTGTTTTTT

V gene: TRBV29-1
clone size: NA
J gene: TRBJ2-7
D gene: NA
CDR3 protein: CSVVGGDYEQYF
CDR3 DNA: TGCAGCGTTGTTGGAGGGGATTACGAGCAGTACTTC

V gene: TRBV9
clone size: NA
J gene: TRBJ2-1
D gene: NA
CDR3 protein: CASSVDGYNEQFF
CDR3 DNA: TGTGCCAGCAGCGTAGATGGTTACAATGAGCAGTTCTTC